This T cell receptor beta chain was obtained from a study of blood T cell repertoires in COVID-19. About the study: Samples representing acute and convalescent COVID-19 were sourced from the United States, Italy and Spain. The analysed material was cDNA or gDNA that came from T cells, B-cell-depleted T cells, or PBMCs.

Germline V lookup: CDR1 SGHVS, CDR2 FNYEAQ. This CDR3 region has 15 residues. Losses at the gene ends were 5 bases for V and 5 bases for J; bases not matched to a gene: 10. Original data processing: Amplified reference gene primers provided the basis for estimating nucleated cell counts. Using immunoSEQ multiplex PCR, the repertoire was profiled, and TCRdb retains in-frame clones only, with some absent. The DNA was the basis for D and trimming; V, J and clone size are from that table. The data contain over 200,000 clones, around 80% of them singletons. The rearrangement uses TRBV7-6 and TRBJ2-7; 9 nucleotides line up with TRBD2. The specimen sequenced was peripheral blood. This TCR was recovered from a human donor in a cohort sampled during active COVID-19. The CDR3 protein is CASSPLAGPPDEQYF. In DNA form, the CDR3 reads TGTGCCAGCAGCCCCCTAGCGGGACCCCCGGACGAGCAGTACTTC.